What follows describes a single T cell receptor beta chain. This record comes from a study of cytomegalovirus exposure and HLA in healthy donors. Clones were sequenced by immunoSEQ multiplex PCR, and TCRdb holds only the in-frame ones, with some missing. The sample holds about 180,000 clones, 85% seen once. The sequenced material came from PBMCs. The TCR comes from a man aged 18 to 29 in good health and CMV-seropositive.

CDR3 sequence reads: CASSRPGVEAFF. The CDR3 DNA reads TGTGCCAGCAGTCGACCCGGGGTAGAAGCTTTCTTT. The gene calls are TRBV27 and TRBJ1-1; D is unresolved. The CDR3 is 12 residues long. Germline values: CDR1 MNHEY, CDR2 SMNVEV (reference sequence). Trimming cost V 5 bases and J 8 bases, with 12 bases left between them.